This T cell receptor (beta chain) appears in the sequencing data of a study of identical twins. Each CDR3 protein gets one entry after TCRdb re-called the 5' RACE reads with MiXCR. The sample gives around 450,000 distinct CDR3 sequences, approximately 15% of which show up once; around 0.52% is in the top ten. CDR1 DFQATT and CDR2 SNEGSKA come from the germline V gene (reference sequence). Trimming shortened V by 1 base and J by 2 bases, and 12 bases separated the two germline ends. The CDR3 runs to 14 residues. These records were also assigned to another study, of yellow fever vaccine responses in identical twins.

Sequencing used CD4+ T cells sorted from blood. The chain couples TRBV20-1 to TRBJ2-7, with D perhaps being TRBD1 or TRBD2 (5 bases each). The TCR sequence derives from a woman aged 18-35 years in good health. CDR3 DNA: TGCAGTGCTAGAGGCGAGAGGGGCCCCTACGAGCAGTACTTC. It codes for CSARGERGPYEQYF.